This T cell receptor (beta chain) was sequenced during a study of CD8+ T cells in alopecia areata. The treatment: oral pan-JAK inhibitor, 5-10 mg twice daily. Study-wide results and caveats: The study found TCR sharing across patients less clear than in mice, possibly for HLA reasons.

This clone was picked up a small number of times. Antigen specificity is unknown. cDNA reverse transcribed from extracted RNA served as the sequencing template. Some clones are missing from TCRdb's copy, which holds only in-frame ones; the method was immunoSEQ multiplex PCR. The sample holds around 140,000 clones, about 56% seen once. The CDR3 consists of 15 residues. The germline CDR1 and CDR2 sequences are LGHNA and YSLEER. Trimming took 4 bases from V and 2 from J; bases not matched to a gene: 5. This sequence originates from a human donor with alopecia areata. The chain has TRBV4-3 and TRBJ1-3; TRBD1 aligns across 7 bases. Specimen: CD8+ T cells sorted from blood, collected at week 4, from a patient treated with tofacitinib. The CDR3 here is CASSRTRGAGNTIYF. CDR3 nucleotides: TGCGCCAGCAGCCGAACCAGGGGGGCTGGAAACACCATATATTTT.